The 12 T cell receptor beta chains given below trace back to one sample, sequenced in a study of cytomegalovirus exposure and HLA in healthy donors. Data came from immunoSEQ multiplex PCR; TCRdb stores just in-frame clones and leaves some out. The table shows about 150,000 clones, with just over 85% occurring only once. Sequencing used PBMCs. Receptors were obtained from a human donor in good health.

The V and J genes are TRBV6-5 and TRBJ2-7; TRBD1 is a possible D gene (6 bases). Trimming removed 4 bases at V and 0 bases at J, with 13 bases between. This CDR3 has 15 amino acids. In germline, CDR1 is MNHEY, CDR2 SVGAGI. CDR3 protein: CASSWTASSSYEQYF. Written as DNA, the CDR3 is TGTGCCAGCAGTTGGACAGCCTCCAGCTCCTACGAGCAGTACTTC.

The chain couples TRBV27 to TRBJ1-2, with 9 bases aligning to TRBD1. The germline V gene has CDR1 MNHEY and CDR2 SMNVEV (reference sequence). J gave up 4 bases and V 5 bases, and 5 bases lay outside the gene matches. The CDR3 covers 14 residues. In DNA, the CDR3 is TGTGCCAGCAGTGTGACAGGGGGGGCCTATGGCTACACCTTC. Protein: CASSVTGGAYGYTF.

The CDR3 spells CASSEEDDYEQYF. In DNA form, the CDR3 reads TGCGCCAGCAGCGAAGAGGATGACTACGAGCAGTACTTC. The chain combines TRBV5-1 with TRBJ2-7; D is ambiguous. The germline V gene has CDR1 SGHRS and CDR2 YFSETQ. Trimming took off 4 bases at V and 3 bases at J, with 11 bases between the two ends. This CDR3 has 13 residues.

The V and J genes are TRBV27 and TRBJ2-7; tentative D call: TRBD1 (5 bases). The V gene lost 2 bases and the J gene lost 1 base, with 15 bases spanning the gap. Germline V gene data show CDR1 as MNHEY and CDR2 as SMNVEV (reference sequence). The CDR3 spans 16 residues. CDR3: CASSLDGRGSSYEQYF. In DNA form, the CDR3 reads TGTGCCAGCAGTTTAGATGGAAGGGGCTCTTCCTACGAGCAGTACTTC.

The rearrangement uses TRBV6-1 and TRBJ2-1, with a possible D match to TRBD2 (5 bases). This CDR3 region has 14 residues. The V and J ends lost 5 bases and 5 bases respectively, with 13 bases between them. Germline V gene data show CDR1 as MNHNS and CDR2 as SASEGT. The CDR3 nucleotides are TGTGCCAGCAGTTTGCTAGCTGTTAACAATGAGCAGTTCTTC. This codes for CASSLLAVNNEQFF.

The chain is built from TRBV2 and TRBJ1-4; 7 nucleotides agree with TRBD1. There are 18 residues in the CDR3. With V trimmed by 4 bases and J by 0 bases, 11 bases remained unmatched. Germline CDR1 is SNHLY and CDR2 is FYNNEI. CDR3 sequence reads: CASSVEGARDATNEKLFF. The CDR3 nucleotides are TGTGCCAGCAGTGTTGAGGGGGCGAGGGATGCAACTAATGAAAAACTGTTTTTT.

This clone was observed a single time. V gene TRBV30 combines with J gene TRBJ2-7; D is perhaps TRBD2 (7 bases). V was trimmed by 3 bases and J by 3 bases, leaving 12 bases between them. The CDR3 covers 13 residues. The V gene's germline CDR1 is GTSNPN and CDR2 SVGIG (reference sequence). The CDR3 DNA follows: TGTGCCTGGAGGAGGGGGGGGGTCTACGAGCAGTACTTC. It encodes CAWRRGGVYEQYF.

The chain links TRBV27 to TRBJ2-1; tentatively, D is TRBD2 (5 bases). CDR1 MNHEY and CDR2 SMNVEV come from the germline V gene (reference sequence). The CDR3 has 15 amino acids. V gave up 6 bases and J gave up 1 base, with 13 bases separating them. The CDR3: CASSSSSGSYNEQFF. The CDR3 DNA sequence: TGTGCCAGCAGCTCCTCTTCGGGGTCCTACAATGAGCAGTTCTTC.

The chain carries TRBV11-2 and TRBJ2-1, with 9 bases lining up with TRBD1. J lost 3 bases, V lost 2 bases, and 5 bases had no gene match. In germline, CDR1 is SGHAT, CDR2 FQNNGV. This CDR3 has 16 amino acids. CDR3 nucleotide sequence: TGTGCCAGCAGCTTAACGGGACAGGGTATCTACAATGAGCAGTTCTTC. Amino acid sequence: CASSLTGQGIYNEQFF.

The chain has TRBV16 and TRBJ1-1, with 7 positions matching TRBD1. Germline CDR1 is KGHSY and CDR2 is FQNENV. CDR3 length equals 16 residues. V was clipped by 4 bases and J by 3 bases; unmatched bases: 11. The CDR3: CASSPDRDPTYTEAFF. The CDR3 bases are TGTGCCAGCAGCCCCGACAGGGATCCGACCTACACTGAAGCTTTCTTT.

This clone was found a few times. The rearrangement uses TRBV7-9 and TRBJ1-5; D perhaps matches TRBD1 (5 bases). The germline gives CDR1 SEHNR, CDR2 FQNEAQ (reference sequence). Trimming left V 4 bases short and J 7 bases short, with 17 bases between. The CDR3 length is 15 residues. CDR3 loop: CASSWGLNPGQPQHF. Here the CDR3 DNA reads TGTGCCAGCAGCTGGGGACTCAACCCGGGCCAGCCCCAGCATTTT.

The chain recombines TRBV7-2 with TRBJ2-5; 7 positions agree with TRBD2. V was pared by 0 bases and J by 1 base, with 5 bases of the junction left unmatched. The germline V gene encodes CDR1 SGHTA and CDR2 FQGNSA. This CDR3 has 16 amino acids. In DNA, the CDR3 is TGTGCCAGCAGCTTAGCAAGGCTAGCGGTCCAAGAGACCCAGTACTTC. Translation: CASSLARLAVQETQYF.